Listed here are 14 T cell receptor beta chains from one sample, sequenced in a study of cytomegalovirus exposure and HLA in healthy donors (dated by TCRdb to about 2017). The method was the immunoSEQ multiplex PCR assay. The multiplex PCR relied on a mix of 60 forward primers for TCR Vbeta segments and 13 reverse primers for TCR Jbeta segments. TCRdb took this table from immuneACCESS and kept in-frame rearrangements with V and J called. Such tables lack part of the clones; where checked against another copy, unresolved V genes explain under half of the gap, and the rest is unexplained. The table held for this sample gives about 130,000 clones. The biggest ten clones account for around 1.6% of the sample. Material: PBMCs. These receptors came from a woman between 40 and 55 years old in good health and CMV-seropositive.

The V gene is TRBV27, the J gene TRBJ2-7; 11 bases match TRBD1. CDR3 length: 15 residues. CDR1 and CDR2 (germline): MNHEY, SMNVEV (reference sequence). Trimming removed 3 bases from V and 2 bases from J; junction bases left unmatched: 3. CDR3 protein: CASSLSGQGAYEQYF. The CDR3 DNA sequence: TGTGCCAGCAGTTTGTCGGGACAGGGGGCCTACGAGCAGTACTTC.

The chain combines TRBV10-3 with TRBJ1-5, with D unclear. This CDR3 has 15 residues. Trimming removed 1 base from V and 9 bases from J, with 16 bases in between. Germline CDR1 and CDR2: ENHRY and SYGVKD. CDR3 DNA sequence: TGTGCCATCAGTGAGTTGGCCCCTGACGGCGGGCCCCAGCATTTT. This codes for CAISELAPDGGPQHF.

V is TRBV7-9 and J is TRBJ2-1; perhaps TRBD1 as D (5 bases). The CDR3 is 13 residues long. Germline V lookup: CDR1 SEHNR, CDR2 FQNEAQ (reference sequence). Trimming left V 5 bases short and J 10 bases short, with 15 bases between. The CDR3 DNA follows: TGTGCCAGCAGCCCCCGTTTGGACACCGAGCAGTTCTTC. Its translation is CASSPRLDTEQFF.

The chain links TRBV19 to TRBJ2-2, with 8 bases matching TRBD1. Germline V lookup: CDR1 LNHDA, CDR2 SQIVND (reference sequence). The CDR3 covers 16 residues. With V trimmed by 4 bases and J by 3 bases, 7 bases remained unmatched. The CDR3 DNA sequence: TGTGCCAGTAGTACAAGGACAGGGAGTGACACCGGGGAGCTGTTTTTT. Protein sequence: CASSTRTGSDTGELFF.

The V call is TRBV7-9, the J call TRBJ1-2; TRBD1 matches 10 bases. The V and J ends lost 5 bases and 8 bases, in that order; junction bases with no gene match: 11. The CDR3 runs to 15 residues. CDR1 and CDR2 from the germline V gene are SEHNR and FQNEAQ (reference sequence). The CDR3 here is CASSLVPGQGRGYTF. For the CDR3, the DNA is TGTGCCAGCAGCCTCGTCCCGGGACAGGGGCGGGGCTACACCTTC.

J is TRBJ2-5 and V is TRBV11-3; 10 bases fit TRBD2. The J call may be faulty, since TRBJ2-7 better matches the DNA end. CDR1 is SGHNT and CDR2 is YENEEA in the germline V gene. This CDR3 is built from 15 residues. CDR3 residues: CASSLAASGSYEQYF. In nucleotides, the CDR3 is TGTGCCAGCAGCTTAGCTGCTAGCGGGAGCTACGAGCAGTACTTC.

The V gene is TRBV20-1, the J gene TRBJ1-2; 11 positions agree with TRBD1. CDR3 length equals 11 residues. V lost 5 bases to trimming and J lost 7 bases; unmatched junction nucleotides: 0. Germline V gene sequence: CDR1 DFQATT, CDR2 SNEGSKA (reference sequence). In DNA form, the CDR3 reads TGCAGTGCTGGGACAGGGGGTGGCTACACCTTC. Its translation is CSAGTGGGYTF.

The J gene is TRBJ2-1, the V gene TRBV27; D not resolved. Trimming removed 3 bases from V and 6 bases from J, with 9 bases in between. The germline V gene has CDR1 MNHEY and CDR2 SMNVEV (reference sequence). CDR3 size: 13 residues. CDR3 nucleotides: TGTGCCAGCAGTTTTGGTCTACTCAATGAGCAGTTCTTC. Translated: CASSFGLLNEQFF.

V and J are TRBV7-9 and TRBJ1-2; 8 bases map to TRBD1. Germline CDR1 reads SEHNR; CDR2 reads FQNEAQ (reference sequence). V gave up 1 base and J gave up 10 bases; unmatched junction bases: 5. This CDR3 has 13 residues. The CDR3 bases are TGTGCCAGCAGCTTAGAAGGGACAGGCTTCTACACCTTC. This encodes CASSLEGTGFYTF. Supplemented by reference TRBV7-9 and TRBJ1-2, the full variable domain reads DTGVSQNPRHKITKRGQNVTFRCDPISEHNRLYWYRQTLGQGPEFLTYFQNEAQLEKSRLLSDRFSAERPKGSFSTLEIQRTEQGDSAMYLCASSLEGTGFYTFGSGTRLTVV.

This chain links TRBV10-1 with TRBJ2-3; D unclear. Trimming shortened V by 0 bases and J by 10 bases, and 8 bases separated the two germline ends. Germline CDR1 is WNHNN and CDR2 is SYGVQD (reference sequence). The CDR3 covers 12 residues. CDR3: CASSESLAAQYF. The CDR3, as DNA: TGCGCCAGCAGTGAGTCGTTGGCCGCGCAGTATTTT.

The chain links TRBV11-3 to TRBJ2-1; TRBD2 matches at 7 bases. The germline V gene encodes CDR1 SGHNT and CDR2 YENEEA. Germline trimming cut 2 bases from V and 6 bases from J; bases unmatched to any gene: 1. The CDR3 has 13 residues. CDR3 sequence (DNA): TGTGCCAGCAGCTTACCGGGGGGCAATGAGCAGTTCTTC. It translates to CASSLPGGNEQFF.

As to this clone: Within the sample, other DNA sequences also encode this same CDR3. This rearrangement joins TRBV19 to TRBJ1-2; D unresolved. Trimming shortened V by 1 base and J by 0 bases, and 6 bases separated the two germline ends. The germline V gene has CDR1 LNHDA and CDR2 SQIVND (reference sequence). This CDR3 is 14 amino acids long. Here the CDR3 DNA reads TGTGCCAGTAGTATAGGTCGGGCTAACTATGGCTACACCTTC. Residues: CASSIGRANYGYTF. The full variable domain, its missing parts supplied by reference TRBV19 and TRBJ1-2, is DGGITQSPKYLFRKEGQNVTLSCEQNLNHDAMYWYRQDPGQGLRLIYYSQIVNDFQKGDIAEGYSVSREKKESFPLTVTSAQKNPTAFYLCASSIGRANYGYTFGSGTRLTVV.

V and J are TRBV15 and TRBJ2-7; 8 bases are a match to TRBD1. CDR1 and CDR2 (germline): LNHNV, YYDKDF (reference sequence). The CDR3 loop spans 16 amino acids. J gave up 6 bases and V 5 bases, and 15 bases lay outside the gene matches. The CDR3 reads CATSPAGTGLWGEQYF. The CDR3 DNA reads as TGTGCCACCAGCCCCGCCGGGACAGGTCTTTGGGGCGAGCAGTACTTC.

The rearrangement links TRBV27 to TRBJ2-7, with TRBD1 matching 8 bases. Germline trimming cut 6 bases from V and 6 bases from J; bases unmatched to any gene: 10. This CDR3 has 14 amino acids. Germline V gene sequence: CDR1 MNHEY, CDR2 SMNVEV (reference sequence). CDR3 DNA sequence: TGTGCCAGCAGGACCGGACAGGGTCGATTCGAGCAGTACTTC. Protein product: CASRTGQGRFEQYF.